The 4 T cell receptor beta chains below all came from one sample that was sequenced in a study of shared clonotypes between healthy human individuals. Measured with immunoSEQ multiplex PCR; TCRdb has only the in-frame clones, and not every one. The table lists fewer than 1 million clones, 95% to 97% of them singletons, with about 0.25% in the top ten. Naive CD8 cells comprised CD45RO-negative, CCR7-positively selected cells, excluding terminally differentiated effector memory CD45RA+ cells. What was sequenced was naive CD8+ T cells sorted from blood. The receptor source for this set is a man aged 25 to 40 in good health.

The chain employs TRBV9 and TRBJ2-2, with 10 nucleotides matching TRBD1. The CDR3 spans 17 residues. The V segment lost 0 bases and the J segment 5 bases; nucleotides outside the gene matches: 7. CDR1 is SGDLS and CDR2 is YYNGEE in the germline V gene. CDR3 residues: CASSVVVGTGETGELFF. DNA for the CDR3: TGTGCCAGCAGCGTAGTAGTGGGGACAGGGGAGACCGGGGAGCTGTTTTTT.

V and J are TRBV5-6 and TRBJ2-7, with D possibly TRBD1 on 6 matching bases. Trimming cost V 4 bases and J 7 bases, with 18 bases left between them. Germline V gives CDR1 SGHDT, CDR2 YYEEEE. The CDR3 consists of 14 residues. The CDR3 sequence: CASSPRDRPLEQYF. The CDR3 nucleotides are TGTGCCAGCAGCCCCCGAGACAGGCCCCTGGAGCAGTACTTC.

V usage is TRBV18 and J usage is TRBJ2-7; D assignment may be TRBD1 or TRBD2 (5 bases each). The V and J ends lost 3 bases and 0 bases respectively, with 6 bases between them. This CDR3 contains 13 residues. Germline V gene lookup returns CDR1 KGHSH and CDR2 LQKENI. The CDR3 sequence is CASSPGRSYEQYF. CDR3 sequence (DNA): TGTGCCAGCTCACCGGGACGCTCCTACGAGCAGTACTTC. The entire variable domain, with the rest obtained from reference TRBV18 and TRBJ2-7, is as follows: NAGVMQNPRHLVRRRGQEARLRCSPMKGHSHVYWYRQLPEEGLKFMVYLQKENIIDESGMPKERFSAEFPKEGPSILRIQQVVRGDSAAYFCASSPGRSYEQYFGPGTRLTVT.

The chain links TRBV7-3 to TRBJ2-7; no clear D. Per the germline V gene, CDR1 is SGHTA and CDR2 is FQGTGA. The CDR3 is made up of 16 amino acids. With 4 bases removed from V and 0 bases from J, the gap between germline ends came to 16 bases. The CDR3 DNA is TGTGCCAGCAGCTGCCTGTATCAGGAGCGCTCCTACGAGCAGTACTTC. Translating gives CASSCLYQERSYEQYF.